The 20 T cell receptor beta chains below were found in one sample sequenced in a study of blood T cells in healthy people across ages. Together with a sample-barcoded 5' primer, a J-beta primer mix was included in a second PCR lasting about 7 to 12 cycles. TCRdb reprocessed the 5' RACE reads via MiXCR and lists one record per CDR3 protein. The table lists hundreds of thousands of distinct CDR3 sequences, 48% of them singletons, with under 15% in the top ten. The source material was blood. These receptors came from a man aged 30 to 45 in good health.

This clonotype came up a few times. This rearrangement joins TRBV10-3 to TRBJ2-1; D perhaps matches TRBD2 (5 bases). The CDR3 runs 17 residues. Germline V CDR1 and CDR2: ENHRY, SYGVKD. The V and J ends lost 6 bases and 0 bases respectively, with 18 bases between them. The CDR3 coding sequence is TGTGCCATCAGCGGTGCCCGACTTCGGGACTCCTACAATGAGCAGTTCTTC. It encodes CAISGARLRDSYNEQFF.

The chain combines TRBV20-1 with TRBJ2-7; no clear D. The germline gives CDR1 DFQATT, CDR2 SNEGSKA (reference sequence). V dropped 3 bases and J dropped 4 bases, with 4 bases sitting between them. This CDR3 is 10 amino acids long. The CDR3 protein is CSASWYEQYF. CDR3 coding DNA: TGCAGTGCTAGTTGGTACGAGCAGTACTTC.

The CDR3 bases are TGTGCCAGCAGCTTGTACCGGGGGGAGACCCAGTTCTTC. As protein: CASSLYRGETQFF. This chain links TRBV7-3 with TRBJ2-1; 7 nucleotides match TRBD2. CDR1 SGHTA and CDR2 FQGTGA come from the germline V gene. CDR3 length: 13 amino acids. The junction had 9 bases not matched to a gene; V was cut back by 3 bases and J by 13 bases. Full variable domain (remainder filled in from reference TRBV7-3 and TRBJ2-1): GAGVSQTPSNKVTEKGKYVELRCDPISGHTALYWYRQSLGQGPEFLIYFQGTGAADDSGLPNDRFFAVRPEGSVSTLKIQRTERGDSAVYLCASSLYRGETQFFGPGTRLTVL.

This clonotype has a single count. V usage is TRBV11-3 and J usage is TRBJ2-1, with D tentatively TRBD1 or TRBD2 (5 bases each). Looked up from germline, CDR1 is SGHNT and CDR2 is YENEEA. Trimming cost V 5 bases and J 0 bases, with 14 bases left between them. The CDR3 consists of 16 residues. The CDR3, as DNA: TGTGCCAGCAGCCCCTCCGGGGCGGCCTCCTACAATGAGCAGTTCTTC. Its translation: CASSPSGAASYNEQFF.

The gene calls are TRBV20-1 and TRBJ1-4, with D tentatively TRBD1 (6 bases). The CDR3 spans 14 residues. Trimming took off 3 bases at V and 4 bases at J, with 12 bases between the two ends. CDR1 and CDR2 from the germline V gene are DFQATT and SNEGSKA (reference sequence). The CDR3 loop reads CSASRGQVNEKLFF. As DNA, the CDR3 is TGCAGTGCTAGCCGGGGGCAGGTTAATGAAAAACTGTTTTTT.

The J gene is TRBJ1-5, the V gene TRBV4-3; TRBD1 might be the D (6 bases). In germline, CDR1 is LGHNA, CDR2 YSLEER. Trimming left V 4 bases short and J 6 bases short, with 13 bases between. This CDR3 region has 14 residues. CDR3 bases: TGCGCCAGCAGCCTCGAGGGGGTGTGTCAGCCCCAGCATTTT. It is translated as CASSLEGVCQPQHF.

The chain recombines TRBV20-1 with TRBJ2-4, with D tentatively TRBD2 (6 bases). The J call may be in error: the DNA end matches TRBJ2-7 better. The CDR3 spans 14 residues. Germline assignment: CDR1 DFQATT and CDR2 SNEGSKA (reference sequence). The CDR3: CSARGPPRDYEQYF. CDR3 nucleotide sequence: TGCAGTGCTAGAGGTCCTCCGCGGGATTACGAGCAGTACTTC.

The rearrangement joins TRBV7-9 to TRBJ1-4; D not certain. The germline gives CDR1 SEHNR, CDR2 FQNEAQ (reference sequence). This CDR3 is 13 amino acids long. The CDR3 sequence is CAGDLDLNEKLFF. DNA for the CDR3: TGTGCTGGGGATTTGGACTTGAATGAAAAACTGTTTTTT.

The chain links TRBV4-3 to TRBJ2-3; no clear D gene. From germline, CDR1 is LGHNA and CDR2 YSLEER. The CDR3 has 13 amino acids. V was trimmed by 1 base and J by 8 bases, leaving 10 bases between them. CDR3 in amino acids: CASSQGARGTQYF. Written as DNA, the CDR3 is TGCGCCAGCAGCCAAGGGGCCCGTGGTACGCAGTATTTT.

The chain recombines TRBV7-8 with TRBJ2-2, with 7 bases identical to TRBD2. Germline V gene lookup returns CDR1 SGHVS and CDR2 FQNEAQ. V gave up 1 base and J gave up 5 bases; unmatched junction bases: 10. CDR3 length equals 17 residues. CDR3 in amino acids: CASSLVPAGEGTGELFF. The CDR3 bases are TGTGCCAGCAGCTTAGTCCCGGCGGGGGAGGGTACCGGGGAGCTGTTTTTT.

In this sample, this clonotype turned up once. The rearrangement uses TRBV20-1 and TRBJ2-1; D is unresolved. V gave up 3 bases and J gave up 3 bases, with 9 bases separating them. Germline V CDR1 and CDR2: DFQATT, SNEGSKA (reference sequence). CDR3 length: 13 amino acids. The CDR3, as DNA: TGCAGTGCTAGGCCTACAGTCTACAATGAGCAGTTCTTC. Translating it yields CSARPTVYNEQFF.

CDR3 DNA: TGTGCCAGCAGTTTAGTCCAGCGGGGGGGCACAGATACGCAGTATTTT. It is translated as CASSLVQRGGTDTQYF. The J gene is TRBJ2-3, the V gene TRBV12-3 or TRBV12-4, with TRBD2 identical over 9 bases. V shed 1 base, J shed 1 base, and the junction held 3 bases outside the gene matches. The CDR3 length is 16 residues.

The J gene is TRBJ2-7, the V gene TRBV6-2 or TRBV6-3; D perhaps matches TRBD2 (6 bases). The V and J ends lost 9 bases and 3 bases respectively, with 18 bases between them. Germline CDR1 and CDR2: MNHEY and SVGEGT. CDR3 length: 14 amino acids. CDR3 nucleotides: TGTGCCAGTCATGCCGGCGGGGCCGGCTACGAGCAGTACTTC. Residues: CASHAGGAGYEQYF.

A few counts support this clonotype. The chain joins TRBV7-8 to TRBJ2-4, with 11 positions matching TRBD2. Germline loops: CDR1 SGHVS, CDR2 FQNEAQ. The CDR3 spans 15 residues. V dropped 5 bases and J dropped 8; count of bases not matched to a gene: 8. CDR3 protein: CASSGSGGAGYIQYF. The DNA of the CDR3 is TGTGCCAGCAGCGGTAGCGGGGGGGCCGGATACATTCAGTACTTC. The variable domain in full, with the rest retrieved from reference TRBV7-8 and TRBJ2-4, is GAGVSQSPRYKVAKRGQDVALRCDPISGHVSLFWYQQALGQGPEFLTYFQNEAQLDKSGLPSDRFFAERPEGSVSTLKIQRTQQEDSAVYLCASSGSGGAGYIQYFGAGTRLSVL.

This sequence joins TRBV3-1 and TRBJ2-1; D gene ambiguous. The CDR3 totals 16 residues. Germline values: CDR1 LGHDT, CDR2 YNNKEL (reference sequence). V gave up 1 base and J gave up 0 bases, with 10 bases separating them. The CDR3 DNA reads TGTGCCAGCAGCCAAGTGGACCCGAGCTCCTACAATGAGCAGTTCTTC. This encodes CASSQVDPSSYNEQFF.

CDR3 region: CASRPDRASYNEQFF. DNA for the CDR3: TGTGCCAGCAGACCCGACAGGGCATCCTACAATGAGCAGTTCTTC. The V and J genes are TRBV28 and TRBJ2-1; 7 bases agree with TRBD1. Trimming cost V 6 bases and J 1 base; bases outside gene matches: 6. The CDR3 extends over 15 amino acids. Germline V gene sequence: CDR1 MDHEN, CDR2 SYDVKM.

This clonotype has a count of ten or more. The chain recombines TRBV6-5 with TRBJ1-5, with TRBD1 matching 7 bases. The junction had 6 bases not matched to a gene; V was cut back by 6 bases and J by 4 bases. CDR3 length: 14 amino acids. The V gene's germline CDR1 is MNHEY and CDR2 SVGAGI. The CDR3 reads CASSYSGGNQPQHF. The CDR3 DNA reads TGTGCCAGCAGCTATTCAGGGGGTAATCAGCCCCAGCATTTT.

The genes are TRBV12-3 or TRBV12-4 and TRBJ2-3; D might be TRBD2 (6 bases). This CDR3 has 15 amino acids. Deletions cut 6 bases from V and 4 bases from J, with 17 bases between. The DNA for the CDR3 is TGTGCCAGCAGCCCCCGGCCACCTAGCGCAGATACGCAGTATTTT. Its translation is CASSPRPPSADTQYF.

This clonotype showed up many times. V gene TRBV20-1 combines with J gene TRBJ1-2; D not certain. The CDR3 loop spans 14 amino acids. Germline CDR1 reads DFQATT; CDR2 reads SNEGSKA (reference sequence). Trimming cost V 1 base and J 1 base, with 10 bases left between them. The DNA for the CDR3 is TGCAGTGCTAGAGCCTCGGATCTTAACTATGGCTACACCTTC. Its translation: CSARASDLNYGYTF.

The V gene is TRBV24-1, the J gene TRBJ2-7; TRBD2 might be the D (5 bases). V was cut by 3 bases and J by 9 bases, with 23 bases left in between. Germline CDR1 KGHDR, CDR2 SFDVKD. There are 16 residues in the CDR3. The CDR3 nucleotides are TGTGCCACCAGTGATGGCGAGGAGGACCGCCTATTCGGGCAGTACTTC. As protein: CATSDGEEDRLFGQYF.